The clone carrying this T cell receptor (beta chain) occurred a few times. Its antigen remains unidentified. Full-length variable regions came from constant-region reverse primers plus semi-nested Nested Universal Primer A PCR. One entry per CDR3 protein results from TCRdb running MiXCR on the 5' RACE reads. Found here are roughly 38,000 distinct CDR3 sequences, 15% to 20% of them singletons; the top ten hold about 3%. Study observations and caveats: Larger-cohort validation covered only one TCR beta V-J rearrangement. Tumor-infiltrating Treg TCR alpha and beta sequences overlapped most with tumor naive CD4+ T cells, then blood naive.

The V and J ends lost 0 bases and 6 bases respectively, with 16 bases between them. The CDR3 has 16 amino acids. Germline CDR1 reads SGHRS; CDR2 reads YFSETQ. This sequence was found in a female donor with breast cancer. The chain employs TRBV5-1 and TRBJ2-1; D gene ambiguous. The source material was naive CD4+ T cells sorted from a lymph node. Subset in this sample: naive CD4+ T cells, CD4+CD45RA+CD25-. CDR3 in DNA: TGCGCCAGCAGCTTGGTTGGAAGGTCACAGAGCAATGAGCAGTTCTTC. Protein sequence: CASSLVGRSQSNEQFF.